Presented here are 5 T cell receptor beta chains from one specimen sequenced in a study of blood T cell repertoires in COVID-19 (dated by TCRdb to about 2020). The receptor library was made with the immunoSEQ multiplex PCR assay. In its TCRdb copy, this immuneACCESS table keeps in-frame sequences only and misses some clones. Where compared with another copy, unresolved V genes explain less than half of these, and the others have no known cause. For this sample there are about 150,000 clones; roughly nine tenths appear just once. Roughly 0.56% of the sample rests with the top ten. The material sequenced was peripheral blood. These receptors all stem from a man aged 50 to 60 with acute or convalescent COVID-19.

J is TRBJ2-7 and V is TRBV27; 9 bases are shared with TRBD1. With V trimmed by 4 bases and J by 6 bases, 4 bases remained unmatched. Germline V gives CDR1 MNHEY, CDR2 SMNVEV (reference sequence). This CDR3 has 13 amino acids. CDR3 in amino acids: CASSSGTGFEQYF. In DNA, the CDR3 is TGTGCCAGCAGTTCCGGGACAGGGTTCGAGCAGTACTTC.

V usage is TRBV6-2 or TRBV6-3 and J usage is TRBJ1-2, with 7 bases fitting TRBD1. Germline CDR1 is MNHEY and CDR2 is SVGEGT. V gave up 5 bases and J gave up 2 bases; unmatched junction bases: 5. The CDR3 consists of 14 residues. The CDR3 bases are TGTGCCAGCAGTCGGACAGGAACCAACTATGGCTACACCTTC. It is translated as CASSRTGTNYGYTF.

This sequence joins TRBV6-5 and TRBJ1-6, with TRBD1 as a possible D gene (5 bases). Trimming cost V 8 bases and J 5 bases, with 10 bases left between them. From germline, CDR1 is MNHEY and CDR2 SVGAGI. The CDR3 loop spans 13 amino acids. The CDR3 protein is CASWRQNNSPLHF. DNA of the CDR3: TGTGCCAGCTGGCGACAGAATAATTCACCCCTCCACTTT.

V gene TRBV29-1 combines with J gene TRBJ2-2, with a weak D call TRBD2 (5 bases). V was shortened by 0 bases and J by 5 bases, with 16 bases between the two germline ends. Germline V gene sequence: CDR1 SQVTM, CDR2 ANQGSEA. The CDR3 is 16 residues long. The DNA for the CDR3 is TGCAGCGTTGAAGAAAGGTTACACGGGGAAACCGGGGAGCTGTTTTTT. Translating it yields CSVEERLHGETGELFF.

This clone was observed a single time. The rearrangement links TRBV7-2 to TRBJ1-1, with D tentatively TRBD1 (6 bases). CDR1 is SGHTA and CDR2 is FQGNSA in the germline V gene. V shed 5 bases and J shed 3 bases, with 16 bases lying between them. The CDR3 is made up of 15 amino acids. CDR3 nucleotides: TGTGCCAGCAGCCCACAGGGTACTACGTACACTGAAGCTTTCTTT. This sequence encodes CASSPQGTTYTEAFF.